Below, 20 T cell receptor beta chains from the same sample are listed, as sequenced in a study of T-cell reconstitution after alpha-beta-depleted transplantation in children. A TCRbeta library incorporating unique molecular identifiers was prepared. TCRdb used MiXCR to reprocess the PCR reads, holding one entry per CDR3 protein. Of about 200,000 distinct CDR3 sequences in the sample, around 8.4% are singletons; the top ten hold 35% to 45%. The material sequenced was PBMCs, mostly from graft donor cells, taken 360 days after TCRalphabeta/CD19-depleted stem cell transplant. The source of these receptors is a male patient under 10 years old who had a stem cell transplant for acute myeloid leukemia, so the T cells may come from the graft donor.

The chain uses TRBV3-1 and TRBJ2-5; D remains ambiguous. The CDR3 contains 13 residues. Looked up from germline, CDR1 is LGHDT and CDR2 is YNNKEL (reference sequence). The V end was cut by 3 bases, the J end by 2 bases, with 7 bases between. CDR3 coding DNA: TGTGCCAGCAGCCATCACAAACAAGAGACCCAGTACTTC. As protein: CASSHHKQETQYF.

CDR3 region: CASSLAWNTGELFF. The CDR3 coding sequence is TGTGCCAGCAGCTTAGCCTGGAACACCGGGGAGCTGTTTTTT. The V gene is TRBV11-3, the J gene TRBJ2-2; D call uncertain. The CDR3 spans 14 residues. The V gene's germline CDR1 is SGHNT and CDR2 YENEEA. V was cut by 1 base and J by 1 base, with 4 bases left in between.

In this sample, this clonotype turned up many times. The chain employs TRBV12-3 or TRBV12-4 and TRBJ2-7; TRBD1 aligns across 8 bases. CDR3 length: 15 amino acids. V dropped 6 bases and J dropped 4; count of bases not matched to a gene: 11. The CDR3 bases are TGTGCCAGCAGCCCTCTTATGTGGACAGGGTACGAGCAGTACTTC. It translates to CASSPLMWTGYEQYF.

This clonotype was seen a handful of times. The chain couples TRBV25-1 to TRBJ2-5; D is undetermined. V dropped 1 base and J dropped 5 bases, with 14 bases sitting between them. Germline CDR1 is MGHDK and CDR2 is SYGVNS. CDR3 length: 15 residues. In DNA, the CDR3 is TGTGCCAGCAGTGAATCCAGGTCCTCCAGGGAGACCCAGTACTTC. Amino acids: CASSESRSSRETQYF.

A few counts support this clonotype. The J gene is TRBJ2-1, the V gene TRBV12-3 or TRBV12-4; the D gene is possibly TRBD1 (5 bases). V lost 0 bases, J lost 5 bases, and 17 bases lay in between. This CDR3 contains 17 residues. The CDR3: CASSLASINRLDNEQFF. CDR3 sequence (DNA): TGTGCCAGCAGTTTAGCGAGCATAAACAGGTTAGACAATGAGCAGTTCTTC.

This clonotype has only a few counts. CDR3: CASSQGNGASSYNEQFF. The CDR3 DNA follows: TGTGCCAGCAGCCAAGGGAATGGGGCCAGCTCCTACAATGAGCAGTTCTTC. The chain recombines TRBV3-1 with TRBJ2-1; TRBD1 might be the D (5 bases). In germline, CDR1 is LGHDT, CDR2 YNNKEL (reference sequence). The length of the CDR3 is 17 residues. Deletions cut 1 base from V and 0 bases from J, with 13 bases between.

This chain uses TRBV29-1 with TRBJ2-2, with a tentative D call TRBD2 (5 bases). Germline V gene data show CDR1 as SQVTM and CDR2 as ANQGSEA. V lost 1 base and J 5 bases, leaving 5 bases between the germline ends. The length of the CDR3 is 12 residues. This CDR3 reads CSVEGETGELFF. The DNA of the CDR3 is TGCAGCGTTGAAGGGGAGACCGGGGAGCTGTTTTTT.

This clonotype has a count of ten or more. The chain employs TRBV20-1 and TRBJ1-4; D possibly corresponds to TRBD1 (5 bases). This CDR3 is 14 amino acids long. Germline loops: CDR1 DFQATT, CDR2 SNEGSKA (reference sequence). V lost 1 base, J lost 8 bases, and 14 bases lay in between. CDR3 in amino acids: CSARVGQGREKLFF. DNA for the CDR3: TGCAGTGCTAGAGTCGGGCAGGGAAGGGAAAAACTGTTTTTT.

This clonotype was seen only a few times. DNA for the CDR3: TGTGCCAGCAGTCACAGAGTCCGTTATAATTCACCCCTCCACTTT. It codes for CASSHRVRYNSPLHF. The rearrangement links TRBV6-5 to TRBJ1-6; D is uncertain. The CDR3 sequence is 15 residues long. Germline lookup yields CDR1 MNHEY and CDR2 SVGAGI. V lost 5 bases and J 4 bases, leaving 12 bases between the germline ends.

This clonotype was observed at least ten times. The rearrangement links TRBV5-1 to TRBJ2-2; D perhaps matches TRBD1 (6 bases). Germline CDR1 SGHRS, CDR2 YFSETQ. The CDR3 extends over 18 amino acids. V shed 5 bases and J shed 4 bases, with 24 bases lying between them. CDR3 residues: CASRQGKGYGVPTGELFF. CDR3 bases: TGCGCCAGCAGGCAGGGGAAAGGATACGGGGTCCCCACCGGGGAGCTGTTTTTT.

This clonotype was observed many times. The chain has TRBV10-3 and TRBJ2-3, with 11 bases identical to TRBD2. V trimming: 3 bases; J trimming: 3 bases; junction bases outside the gene matches: 8. The CDR3 is 17 amino acids. Germline lookup yields CDR1 ENHRY and CDR2 SYGVKD. CDR3 DNA sequence: TGTGCCATCAGTGAATTAACTAGCGGGAGTTGGACAGATACGCAGTATTTT. This gives the protein CAISELTSGSWTDTQYF.

This clonotype has at least ten counts. This chain links TRBV6-5 with TRBJ2-3; 10 bases line up with TRBD2. J lost 1 base, V lost 4 bases, and 5 bases had no gene match. Germline lookup yields CDR1 MNHEY and CDR2 SVGAGI. The CDR3 spans 16 residues. The CDR3 DNA is TGTGCCAGCAGTTTCAGGACTAGCGGTCGCACAGATACGCAGTATTTT. As protein: CASSFRTSGRTDTQYF.

This clonotype was picked up many times. The chain uses TRBV12-3 or TRBV12-4 and TRBJ2-3; D unresolved. There are 13 residues in the CDR3. With 4 bases removed from V and 9 bases from J, the gap between germline ends came to 14 bases. The CDR3 here is CASSSRPGKTQYF. The CDR3 DNA sequence: TGTGCCAGCAGTTCGAGACCGGGTAAAACGCAGTATTTT.

This clonotype was seen many times. The chain recombines TRBV12-3 or TRBV12-4 with TRBJ1-2, with 7 bases that match TRBD1. The CDR3 has 16 residues. The trim removed 6 bases at V and 2 bases at J, leaving 12 bases unmatched. CDR3 amino acids: CASSKDRPGPNYGYTF. The DNA for the CDR3 is TGTGCCAGCAGCAAGGACAGGCCTGGACCAAACTATGGCTACACCTTC.

This rearrangement joins TRBV7-9 to TRBJ2-7; D may be TRBD1 (5 bases). The V end lost 0 bases, the J end lost 3 bases, and 6 bases lay between the germline ends. Germline CDR1 is SEHNR and CDR2 is FQNEAQ (reference sequence). The CDR3 extends over 13 amino acids. The CDR3 loop is CASSLAQDYEQYF. The CDR3 DNA reads TGTGCCAGCAGCTTAGCACAGGACTACGAGCAGTACTTC.

This clonotype was found a few times. V is TRBV7-2 and J is TRBJ2-1, with 8 bases matching TRBD2. This CDR3 comprises 15 residues. V was clipped by 6 bases and J by 0 bases; unmatched bases: 4. Germline V lookup: CDR1 SGHTA, CDR2 FQGNSA. The CDR3: CASRRGGNSYNEQFF. CDR3 nucleotides: TGTGCCAGCAGACGGGGGGGTAACTCCTACAATGAGCAGTTCTTC.

Only a few counts were recorded for this clonotype. The germline gene is not matched at one end of the junction; a read error may be the cause. This chain links TRBV7-7 with TRBJ2-2; 8 nucleotides match TRBD2. Germline V lookup: CDR1 SSHAT, CDR2 FNYEAQ (reference sequence). The CDR3 loop spans 15 amino acids. The CDR3 region is CASSPGRANTGELFF. CDR3 DNA: TGTGCTAGCAGCCCCGGGAGGGCGAACACCGGGGAGCTGTTTTTT.

This clonotype appeared many times. This chain connects TRBV12-3 or TRBV12-4 to TRBJ2-5; 11 positions agree with TRBD1. Trimming removed 4 bases from V and 2 bases from J; junction bases left unmatched: 3. The CDR3 length is 15 residues. CDR3 residues: CASSWGQGGQETQYF. CDR3 DNA sequence: TGTGCCAGCAGTTGGGGACAGGGGGGGCAAGAGACCCAGTACTTC.

This clonotype appeared a few times. This chain connects TRBV20-1 to TRBJ2-2, with unresolved D. Germline loops: CDR1 DFQATT, CDR2 SNEGSKA (reference sequence). This CDR3 contains 13 residues. The V and J ends lost 2 bases and 0 bases respectively, with 4 bases between them. The CDR3 nucleotides are TGCAGTGCTAGATCCCCGAACACCGGGGAGCTGTTTTTT. This translates into CSARSPNTGELFF.

The chain joins TRBV18 to TRBJ1-5, with D possibly being TRBD1 (5 bases). V was cut by 3 bases and J by 8 bases, with 17 bases left in between. Germline V gene lookup returns CDR1 KGHSH and CDR2 LQKENI. The CDR3 length is 15 residues. CDR3 amino acids: CASSPPGRAHEPQHF. The DNA for the CDR3 is TGTGCCAGCTCACCTCCCGGCAGGGCGCATGAGCCCCAGCATTTT.